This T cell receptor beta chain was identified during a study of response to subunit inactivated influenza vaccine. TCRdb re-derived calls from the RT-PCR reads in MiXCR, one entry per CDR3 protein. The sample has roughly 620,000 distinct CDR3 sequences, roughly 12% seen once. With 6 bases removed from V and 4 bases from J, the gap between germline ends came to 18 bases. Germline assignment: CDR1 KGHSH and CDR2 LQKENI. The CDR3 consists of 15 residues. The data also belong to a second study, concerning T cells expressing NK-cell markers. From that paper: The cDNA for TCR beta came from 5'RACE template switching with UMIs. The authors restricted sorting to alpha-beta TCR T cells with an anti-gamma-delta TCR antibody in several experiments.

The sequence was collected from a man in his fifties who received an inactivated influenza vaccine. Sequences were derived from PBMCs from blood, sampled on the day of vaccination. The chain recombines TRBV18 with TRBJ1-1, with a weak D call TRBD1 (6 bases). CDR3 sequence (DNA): TGTGCCAGCTCCCCTTTGTCAGGGGTAGGCACTGAAGCTTTCTTT. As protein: CASSPLSGVGTEAFF. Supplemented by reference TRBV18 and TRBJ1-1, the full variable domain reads NAGVMQNPRHLVRRRGQEARLRCSPMKGHSHVYWYRQLPEEGLKFMVYLQKENIIDESGMPKERFSAEFPKEGPSILRIQQVVRGDSAAYFCASSPLSGVGTEAFFGQGTRLTVV.